This T cell receptor beta chain is drawn from a study of shared clonotypes between healthy human individuals. Naive CD8 cells comprised CD45RO-negative, CCR7-positively selected cells, excluding terminally differentiated effector memory CD45RA+ cells. TCRdb keeps only in-frame clones here, not all; method: immunoSEQ multiplex PCR. The data show around 2,000,000 clones, approximately 94% seen once. As concerns this clone: Antigen unknown.

Study-wide points: Rarefaction analysis demonstrated incomplete sorted-subset sequencing notwithstanding large depth.

The specimen was naive CD8+ T cells sorted from blood. The source of this sequence is a man between 18 and 35 years old in good health.

The CDR3, as DNA: TGTGCCAGCAGCTTCGGGACCGGAGCTTTCTTT. Residues: CASSFGTGAFF. This chain links TRBV11-2 with TRBJ1-1; D might be TRBD1 (5 bases). CDR1 and CDR2 (germline): SGHAT, FQNNGV. CDR3 length: 11 amino acids. V was pared by 3 bases and J by 10 bases, with 9 bases between.